This TCR beta chain was found in a study of CD8 T cells in ankylosing spondylitis (dated by TCRdb to about 2017). Context from the whole study: T cell receptor beta repertoires were profiled in healthy donors and ankylosing spondylitis patients so that disease-linked TCR variants could be found. The whole study cohort included 108 healthy donors and 25 ankylosing spondylitis patients. Peripheral blood was sampled, and synovial fluid was also collected from ankylosing spondylitis patients.

As concerns this clonotype: Its specific antigen is unknown. No qualities accompany the bases; no much larger clone lies one base away.

Study-level results and caveats: Some motif variants had previously been reported in the synovial fluid and blood of reactive arthritis patients, which suggests shared mechanisms of disease initiation. A TCR beta motif of roughly 8 highly homologous amino acid variants appeared characteristic of blood from ankylosing spondylitis patients. The disease-linked clones had a CD8+ phenotype and were found at relatively low frequencies in peripheral blood. Significant enrichment of the disease-linked clones was reported in matched synovial fluid samples from ankylosing spondylitis patients.

Sequencing was carried out with an Illumina HiSeq 2500. Quantitative 5'-RACE with molecular barcodes was the method used to prepare the TCR beta libraries. In the authors' own workflow: Disease-linked TCR variants were identified with a new computational method built on a probabilistic model of VDJ rearrangement. TCRdb reprocessing: public reads trimmed at Q25 with fastp, clones called with MiXCR, in-frame beta chains kept. A single entry per CDR3 protein holds the most common genes and DNA from its merged rows. For this entry, the V and J calls and clone size follow TCRdb and not the study's own pipeline. Counted in this sample were a few hundred thousand distinct CDR3 sequences; approximately 11% of them appeared once. Under 7.5% of the sample lies in the top ten. Including cysteine and phenylalanine, the CDR3 has 17 amino acids. The retained sequence is limited to the CDR3, 51 bases, with the frame set at the first base. CDR1 and CDR2 (SGHNT, YENEEA) derive from the germline V gene. The junction carries 22 bases between V and J, which are trimmed by 6 bases and 5 bases respectively.

Sequenced input: blood, either unsorted or a sorted T cell fraction (not recorded which). The sequence links TRBV11-3 to TRBJ2-2; the D segment cannot be called with confidence. The receptor's source is a male donor with ankylosing spondylitis. DNA sequence: TGTGCCAGCAGATTGAGCCCCGCCGACCGTGGGACCGGGGAGCTGTTTTTT. Its protein is CASRLSPADRGTGELFF.